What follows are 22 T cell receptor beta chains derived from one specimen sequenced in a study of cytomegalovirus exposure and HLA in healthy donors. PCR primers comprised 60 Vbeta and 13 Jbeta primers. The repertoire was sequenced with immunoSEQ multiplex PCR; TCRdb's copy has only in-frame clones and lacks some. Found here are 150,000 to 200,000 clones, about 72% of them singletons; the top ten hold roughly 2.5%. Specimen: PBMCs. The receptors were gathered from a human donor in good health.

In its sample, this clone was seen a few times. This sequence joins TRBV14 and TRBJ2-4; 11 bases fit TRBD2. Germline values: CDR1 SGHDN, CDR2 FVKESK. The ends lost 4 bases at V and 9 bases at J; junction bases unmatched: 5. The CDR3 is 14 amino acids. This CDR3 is CASSPTSGGGIQYF. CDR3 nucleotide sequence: TGTGCCAGCAGCCCAACTAGCGGGGGAGGCATTCAGTACTTC.

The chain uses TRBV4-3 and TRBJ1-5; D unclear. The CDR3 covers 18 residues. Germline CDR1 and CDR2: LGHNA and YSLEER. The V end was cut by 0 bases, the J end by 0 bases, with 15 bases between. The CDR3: CASSQDLWTTYSNQPQHF. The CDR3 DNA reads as TGCGCCAGCAGCCAAGACCTGTGGACTACCTATAGCAATCAGCCCCAGCATTTT.

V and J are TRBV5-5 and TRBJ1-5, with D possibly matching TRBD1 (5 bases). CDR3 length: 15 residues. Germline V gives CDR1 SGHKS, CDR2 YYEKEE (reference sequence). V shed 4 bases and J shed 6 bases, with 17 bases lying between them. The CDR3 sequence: CASSGAGQISQPQHF. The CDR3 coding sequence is TGTGCCAGCAGCGGCGCAGGGCAGATTAGTCAGCCCCAGCATTTT.

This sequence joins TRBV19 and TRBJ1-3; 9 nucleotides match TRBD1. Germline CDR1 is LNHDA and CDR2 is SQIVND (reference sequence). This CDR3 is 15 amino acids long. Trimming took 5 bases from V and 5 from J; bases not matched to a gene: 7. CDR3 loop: CASSLPGTGRNTIYF. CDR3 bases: TGTGCCAGTAGTCTCCCCGGGACAGGGCGAAACACCATATATTTT.

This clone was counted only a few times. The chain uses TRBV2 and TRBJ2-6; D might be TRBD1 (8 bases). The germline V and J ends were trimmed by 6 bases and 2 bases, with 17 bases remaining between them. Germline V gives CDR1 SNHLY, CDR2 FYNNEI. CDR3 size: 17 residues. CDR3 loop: CASRPGQGGTGANVLTF. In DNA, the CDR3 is TGTGCCAGCAGACCCGGACAGGGAGGGACTGGGGCCAACGTCCTGACTTTC. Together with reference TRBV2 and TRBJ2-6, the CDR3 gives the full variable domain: EPEVTQTPSHQVTQMGQEVILRCVPISNHLYFYWYRQILGQKVEFLVSFYNNEISEKSEIFDDQFSVERPDGSNFTLKIRSTKLEDSAMYFCASRPGQGGTGANVLTFGAGSRLTVL.

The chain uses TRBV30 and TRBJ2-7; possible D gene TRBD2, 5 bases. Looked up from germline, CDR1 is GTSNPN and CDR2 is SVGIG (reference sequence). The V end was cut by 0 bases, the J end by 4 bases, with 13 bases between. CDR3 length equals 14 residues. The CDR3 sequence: CAWSVPLATYEQYF. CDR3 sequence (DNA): TGTGCCTGGAGTGTACCGCTAGCAACATACGAGCAGTACTTC.

The CDR3 DNA follows: TGTGCCAGCAGCGGCTCTAGCGGGGGGGTTGATGAGCAGTTCTTC. Encoded protein: CASSGSSGGVDEQFF. The rearrangement links TRBV9 to TRBJ2-1; TRBD2 aligns across 12 bases. The CDR3 loop spans 15 amino acids. V lost 3 bases and J lost 8; bases outside the gene matches: 6. Looked up from germline, CDR1 is SGDLS and CDR2 is YYNGEE.

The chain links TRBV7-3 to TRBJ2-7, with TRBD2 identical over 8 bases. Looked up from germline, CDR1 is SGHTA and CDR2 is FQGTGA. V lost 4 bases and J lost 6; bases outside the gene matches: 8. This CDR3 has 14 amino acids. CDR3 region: CASSSGTSSSEQYF. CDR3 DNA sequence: TGTGCCAGCAGCTCCGGGACTAGTAGCTCCGAGCAGTACTTC.

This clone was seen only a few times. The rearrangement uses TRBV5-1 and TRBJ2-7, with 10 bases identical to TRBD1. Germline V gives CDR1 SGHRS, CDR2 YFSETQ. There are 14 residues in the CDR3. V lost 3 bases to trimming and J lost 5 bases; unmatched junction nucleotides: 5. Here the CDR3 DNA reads TGCGCCAGCAGCTCCGACAGGGGGCGCGACGAGCAGTACTTC. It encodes CASSSDRGRDEQYF.

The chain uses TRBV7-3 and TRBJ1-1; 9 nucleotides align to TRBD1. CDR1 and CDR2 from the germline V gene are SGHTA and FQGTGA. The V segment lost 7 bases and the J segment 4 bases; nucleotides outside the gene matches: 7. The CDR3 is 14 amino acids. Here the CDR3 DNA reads TGTGCCAGCACCCCGACAGGGGGGGGCACTGAAGCTTTCTTT. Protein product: CASTPTGGGTEAFF. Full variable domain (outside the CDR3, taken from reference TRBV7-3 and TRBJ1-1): GAGVSQTPSNKVTEKGKYVELRCDPISGHTALYWYRQSLGQGPEFLIYFQGTGAADDSGLPNDRFFAVRPEGSVSTLKIQRTERGDSAVYLCASTPTGGGTEAFFGQGTRLTVV.

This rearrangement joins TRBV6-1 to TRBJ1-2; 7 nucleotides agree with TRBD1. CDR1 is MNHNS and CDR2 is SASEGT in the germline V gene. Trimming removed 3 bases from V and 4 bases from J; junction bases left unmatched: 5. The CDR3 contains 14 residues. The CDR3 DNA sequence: TGTGCCAGCAGTGAGGGACAGACTACCTATGGCTACACCTTC. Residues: CASSEGQTTYGYTF.

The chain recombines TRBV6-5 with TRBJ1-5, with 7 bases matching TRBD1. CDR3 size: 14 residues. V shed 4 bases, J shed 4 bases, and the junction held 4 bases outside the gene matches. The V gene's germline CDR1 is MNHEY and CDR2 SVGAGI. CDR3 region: CASSFRQGNQPQHF. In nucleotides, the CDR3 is TGTGCCAGCAGTTTCCGACAGGGAAATCAGCCCCAGCATTTT.

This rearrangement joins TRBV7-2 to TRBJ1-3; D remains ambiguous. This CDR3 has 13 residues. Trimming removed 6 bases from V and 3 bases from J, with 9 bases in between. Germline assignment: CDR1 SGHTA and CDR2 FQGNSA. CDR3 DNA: TGTGCCAGCAGACCGACACGTGGAAACACCATATATTTT. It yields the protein CASRPTRGNTIYF.

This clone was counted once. The CDR3 bases are TGTGCCAGCAGCTTGGGAAGGACAGGGACGACTGAAGCTTTCTTT. Amino acid sequence: CASSLGRTGTTEAFF. The rearrangement uses TRBV5-8 and TRBJ1-1, with 8 nucleotides matching TRBD1. CDR3 length: 15 residues. V was pared by 0 bases and J by 5 bases, with 6 bases of the junction left unmatched. In germline, CDR1 is SGHTS, CDR2 YDEGEE.

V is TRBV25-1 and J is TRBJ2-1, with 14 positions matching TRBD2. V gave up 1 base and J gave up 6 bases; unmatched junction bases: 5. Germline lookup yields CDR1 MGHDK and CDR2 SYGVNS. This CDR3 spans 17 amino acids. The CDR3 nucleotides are TGTGCCAGCAGTGAATTCGCAGGACTAGCGGGGGGCAATGAGCAGTTCTTC. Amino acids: CASSEFAGLAGGNEQFF.

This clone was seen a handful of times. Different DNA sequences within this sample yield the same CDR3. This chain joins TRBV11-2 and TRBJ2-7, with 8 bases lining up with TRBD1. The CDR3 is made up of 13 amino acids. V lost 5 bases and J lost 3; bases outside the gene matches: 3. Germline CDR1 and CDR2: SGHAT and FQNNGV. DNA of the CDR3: TGTGCCAGCAGCCTGGGACAGGTCTACGAGCAGTACTTC. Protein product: CASSLGQVYEQYF.

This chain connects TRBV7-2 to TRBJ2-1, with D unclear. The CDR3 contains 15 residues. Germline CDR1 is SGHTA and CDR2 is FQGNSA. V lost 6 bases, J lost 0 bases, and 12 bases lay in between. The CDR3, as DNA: TGTGCCAGCAGTACCTCAGGCAGCTCCTACAATGAGCAGTTCTTC. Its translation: CASSTSGSSYNEQFF.

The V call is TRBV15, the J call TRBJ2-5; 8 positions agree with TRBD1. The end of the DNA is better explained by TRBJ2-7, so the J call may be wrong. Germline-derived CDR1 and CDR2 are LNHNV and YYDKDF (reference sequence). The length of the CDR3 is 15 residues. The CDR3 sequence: CATSRAGGNGYEQYF. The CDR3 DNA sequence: TGTGCCACCAGCAGAGCAGGGGGCAACGGCTACGAGCAGTACTTC.

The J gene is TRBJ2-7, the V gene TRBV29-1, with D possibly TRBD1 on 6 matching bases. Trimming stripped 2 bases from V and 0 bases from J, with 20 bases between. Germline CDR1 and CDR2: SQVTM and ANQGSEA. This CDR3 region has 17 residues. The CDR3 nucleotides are TGCAGCGTTGAATTAGCCAACCTCAGGGGCGCCTCCTACGAGCAGTACTTC. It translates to CSVELANLRGASYEQYF.

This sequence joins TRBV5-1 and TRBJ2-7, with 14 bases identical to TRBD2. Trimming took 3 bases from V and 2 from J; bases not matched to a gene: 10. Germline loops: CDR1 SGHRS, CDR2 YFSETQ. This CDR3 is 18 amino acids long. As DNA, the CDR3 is TGCGCCAGCAGCTCCCTGACTAGCGGGGGGGCCCGGACCTACGAGCAGTACTTC. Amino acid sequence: CASSSLTSGGARTYEQYF.

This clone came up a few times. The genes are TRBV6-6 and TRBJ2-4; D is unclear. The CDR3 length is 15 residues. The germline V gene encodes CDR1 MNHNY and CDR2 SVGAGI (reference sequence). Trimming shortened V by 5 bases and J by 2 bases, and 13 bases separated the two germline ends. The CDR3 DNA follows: TGTGCCAGCAGTGACCACGGCGACACCAAAAACATTCAGTACTTC. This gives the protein CASSDHGDTKNIQYF.

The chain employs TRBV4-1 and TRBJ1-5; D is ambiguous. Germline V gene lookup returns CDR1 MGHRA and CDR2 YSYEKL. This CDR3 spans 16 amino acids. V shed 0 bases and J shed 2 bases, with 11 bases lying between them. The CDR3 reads CASSQEPGGGNQPQHF. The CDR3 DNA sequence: TGCGCCAGCAGCCAAGAGCCGGGAGGTGGCAATCAGCCCCAGCATTTT.